This T cell receptor beta chain stems from a study of vaccination and CD4 T cells after COVID-19. CDR1 DFQATT and CDR2 SNEGSKA come from the germline V gene (reference sequence). V shed 5 bases and J 4 bases; nucleotides not matched to a gene: 9. There are 14 residues in the CDR3. The assay that was used to sequence DNA from cultured CD4+ T cells was the Oncomine TCR Beta short-read assay. Each CDR3 protein gets one entry after TCRdb re-called the PCR reads with MiXCR. Of 25,000 to 30,000 distinct CDR3 sequences listed, about 50% are singletons. Treatment given: approximately 9-day PBMC culture with coronavirus spike peptide pools or control peptides (ViraFEST assay). Comment on this clonotype: Its antigen is as yet unknown.

The sample here was CD4+ T cells from blood, cultured in vitro, taken before SARS-CoV-2 vaccination. This TCR derives from a human donor who received a COVID-19 vaccine. The chain has TRBV20-1 and TRBJ2-7; 9 nucleotides line up with TRBD1. The CDR3 DNA follows: TGCAGTGCTCGTATAACAGGGGGCGGTTACGAGCAGTACTTC. Amino acids: CSARITGGGYEQYF.